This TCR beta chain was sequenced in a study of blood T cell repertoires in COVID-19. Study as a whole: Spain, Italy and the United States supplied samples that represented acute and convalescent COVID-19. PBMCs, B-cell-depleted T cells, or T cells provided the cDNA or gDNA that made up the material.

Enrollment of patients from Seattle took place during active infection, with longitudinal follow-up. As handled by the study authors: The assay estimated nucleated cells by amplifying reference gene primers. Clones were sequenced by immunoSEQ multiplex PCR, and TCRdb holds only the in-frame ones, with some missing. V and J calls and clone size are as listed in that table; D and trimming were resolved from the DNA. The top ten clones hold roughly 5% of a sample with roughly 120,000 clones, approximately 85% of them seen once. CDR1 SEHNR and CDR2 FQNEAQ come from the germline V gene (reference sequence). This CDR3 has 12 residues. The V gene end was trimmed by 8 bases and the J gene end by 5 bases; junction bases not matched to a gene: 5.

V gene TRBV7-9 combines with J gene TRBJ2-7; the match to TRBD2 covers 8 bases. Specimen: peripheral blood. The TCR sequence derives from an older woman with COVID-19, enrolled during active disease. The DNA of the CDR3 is TGTGCCAGCCGGGAGGGGGGGAACGAGCAGTACTTC. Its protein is CASREGGNEQYF. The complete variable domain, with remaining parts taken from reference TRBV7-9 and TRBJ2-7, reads DTGVSQNPRHKITKRGQNVTFRCDPISEHNRLYWYRQTLGQGPEFLTYFQNEAQLEKSRLLSDRFSAERPKGSFSTLEIQRTEQGDSAMYLCASREGGNEQYFGPGTRLTVT.